This entry lists 5 T cell receptor beta chains sequenced from one sample in a study of OX40 agonist ivuxolimab in advanced cancers. TCRdb's copy holds only in-frame clones and misses some; the assay was immunoSEQ multiplex PCR. Here the sample spans about 48,000 clones, around 80% being singletons. The sequences come from CD4+ or CD8+ T cells sorted from blood, collected in a trial of the OX40 agonist ivuxolimab. The origin of the receptors is an adult with an advanced solid tumor such as melanoma, head and neck, liver or kidney cancer.

The sample holds one count of this clone. The chain recombines TRBV4-3 with TRBJ1-1, with 7 bases that match TRBD1. Germline-derived CDR1 and CDR2 are LGHNA and YSLEER. V trimming: 4 bases; J trimming: 2 bases; junction bases outside the gene matches: 7. CDR3 size: 15 residues. The CDR3 DNA sequence: TGCGCCAGCAGCCCGACAGGGTATCGAAACACTGAAGCTTTCTTT. Translation: CASSPTGYRNTEAFF.

This chain joins TRBV25-1 and TRBJ1-1; D is unclear. With 3 bases removed from V and 1 base from J, the gap between germline ends came to 12 bases. CDR1 is MGHDK, CDR2 SYGVNS, per germline. The CDR3 length is 15 residues. As DNA, the CDR3 is TGTGCCAGCAGTGATCCCGCCCTGCCGAACACTGAAGCTTTCTTT. It codes for CASSDPALPNTEAFF.

This clone has just one count. The chain is built from TRBV7-9 and TRBJ2-2; D is unresolved. This CDR3 region has 14 residues. Germline loops: CDR1 SEHNR, CDR2 FQNEAQ (reference sequence). V lost 5 bases and J lost 5, with 12 bases in between. Here the CDR3 reads CASSQGLETGELFF. As DNA, the CDR3 is TGTGCCAGCAGCCAAGGGCTGGAGACCGGGGAGCTGTTTTTT. The variable domain in full, with the rest retrieved from reference TRBV7-9 and TRBJ2-2, is DTGVSQNPRHKITKRGQNVTFRCDPISEHNRLYWYRQTLGQGPEFLTYFQNEAQLEKSRLLSDRFSAERPKGSFSTLEIQRTEQGDSAMYLCASSQGLETGELFFGEGSRLTVL.

The gene calls are TRBV27 and TRBJ1-2; D is unresolved. This CDR3 is 16 amino acids long. Trimming cost V 0 bases and J 1 base, with 12 bases left between them. Germline loops: CDR1 MNHEY, CDR2 SMNVEV (reference sequence). CDR3 region: CASSLSRRSYNYGYTF. CDR3 nucleotide sequence: TGTGCCAGCAGTTTATCCCGCAGGTCGTATAACTATGGCTACACCTTC.

This clone came up a few times. The chain combines TRBV19 with TRBJ2-7; 13 bases map to TRBD2. Per the germline V gene, CDR1 is LNHDA and CDR2 is SQIVND (reference sequence). The J segment lost 3 bases and the V segment lost 4 bases, leaving 12 bases of the junction unmatched. The CDR3 is 18 residues long. The CDR3 spells CASSNRTSGRGVHYEQYF. The CDR3 DNA sequence: TGTGCCAGTAGTAATCGGACTAGCGGGAGAGGCGTTCACTACGAGCAGTACTTC.